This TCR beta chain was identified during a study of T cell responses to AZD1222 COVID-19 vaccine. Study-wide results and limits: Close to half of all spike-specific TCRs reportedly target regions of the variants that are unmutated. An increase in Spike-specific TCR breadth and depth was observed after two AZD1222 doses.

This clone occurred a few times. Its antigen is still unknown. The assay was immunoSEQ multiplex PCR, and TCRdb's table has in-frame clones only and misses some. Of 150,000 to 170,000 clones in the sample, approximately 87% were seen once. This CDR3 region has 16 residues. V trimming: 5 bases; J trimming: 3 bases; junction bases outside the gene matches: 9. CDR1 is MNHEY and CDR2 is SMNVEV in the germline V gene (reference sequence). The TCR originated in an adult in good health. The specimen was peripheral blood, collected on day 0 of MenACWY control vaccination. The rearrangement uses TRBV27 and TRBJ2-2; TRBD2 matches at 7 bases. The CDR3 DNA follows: TGTGCCAGCAGTCCCCTCCCAGGGAGGGACACCGGGGAGCTGTTTTTT. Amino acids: CASSPLPGRDTGELFF.